These T cell receptor beta chains were read from a single sample in a study of blood T cell repertoires in COVID-19. TCRdb's table, derived via immunoSEQ multiplex PCR, lists solely in-frame clones and lacks some. The top ten hold roughly 4% of the sample, which has under 400,000 clones, roughly 90% seen once. The sample taken for sequencing was peripheral blood. The receptors stem from a woman aged 55-70 years with COVID-19, enrolled during active disease. Both conserved end residues are part of each CDR3. A D gene is named only where the DNA matches it firmly. For some rows the clone size is stated as once, few or many, or as a class when expanded; others skip it.

cdr3_length	clone_size	d_call	v_call	j_call	cdr3_aa	cdr3_nt
13	once	.	TRBV10-2	TRBJ1-2	CASKEGLNYGYTF	TGCGCCAGCAAGGAGGGGCTCAACTATGGCTACACCTTC
13	.	.	TRBV11-1	TRBJ2-2	CASSRDSSRELFF	TGTGCCAGCAGCCGGGACTCCTCCCGGGAGCTGTTTTTT
13	.	.	TRBV6-5	TRBJ1-1	CASSYRVGTEAFF	TGTGCCAGCAGTTACCGGGTGGGCACTGAAGCTTTCTTT
13	.	.	TRBV7-3	TRBJ2-2	CASSPGNTGELFF	TGTGCCAGCAGTCCAGGGAACACCGGGGAGCTGTTTTTT
15	.	.	TRBV10-2	TRBJ1-3	CASSESGRGGNTIYF	TGCGCCAGCAGTGAGTCGGGAAGGGGAGGAAACACCATATATTTT
15	once	TRBD1	TRBV6-4	TRBJ1-2	CASRPGQGANYGYTF	TGTGCCAGCAGGCCGGGACAGGGGGCTAACTATGGCTACACCTTC
15	.	.	TRBV19	TRBJ1-5	CASRLQGYSNQPQHF	TGTGCCAGTAGACTACAGGGCTATAGCAATCAGCCCCAGCATTTT
16	.	.	TRBV6-6	TRBJ2-6	CASGDSEISGANVLTF	TGTGCCAGCGGAGATTCAGAGATCTCTGGGGCCAACGTCCTGACTTTC
13	.	.	TRBV12-3/TRBV12-4	TRBJ2-5	CASSTREARVQYF	TGTGCCAGCAGTACCAGGGAAGCAAGGGTCCAGTACTTC
16	.	.	TRBV18	TRBJ1-3	CASSPTTASFGNTIYF	TGTGCCAGCTCACCGACGACAGCCTCTTTTGGAAACACCATATATTTT
14	.	.	TRBV19	TRBJ1-1	CASSRAFGNTEAFF	TGTGCCAGTAGTAGGGCCTTTGGGAACACTGAAGCTTTCTTT
17	.	.	TRBV5-1	TRBJ2-5	CASSPGALAGPGETQYF	TGCGCCAGCAGCCCCGGGGCTTTGGCGGGGCCCGGGGAGACCCAGTACTTC
14	.	TRBD1	TRBV9	TRBJ2-7	CASSPDRVAYEQYF	TGTGCCAGCAGCCCCGACAGGGTAGCCTACGAGCAGTACTTC
18	.	.	TRBV4-1	TRBJ2-5	CASSLQLVGTKLKETQYF	TGCGCCAGCAGCCTTCAACTAGTGGGTACCAAGTTGAAAGAGACCCAGTACTTC
15	once	.	TRBV11-2	TRBJ2-2	CASSLGQSNTGELFF	TGTGCCAGCAGCTTAGGGCAGTCGAACACCGGGGAGCTGTTTTTT
12	.	.	TRBV29-1	TRBJ2-1	CSVQQGEGEQFF	TGCAGCGTTCAACAGGGGGAGGGGGAGCAGTTCTTC
12	.	.	TRBV3-1/TRBV3-2	TRBJ1-2	CASSLTEYGYTF	TGTGCCAGCAGCCTAACAGAGTATGGCTACACCTTC
15	.	.	TRBV24-1	TRBJ1-2	CATSDLDGVGYGYTF	TGTGCCACCAGTGATCTGGACGGGGTAGGGTATGGCTACACCTTC
17	.	TRBD2	TRBV19	TRBJ2-3	CATSFGLAGSRADTQYF	TGTGCCACCTCCTTCGGGCTAGCGGGGTCGCGCGCAGATACGCAGTATTTT
15	few	.	TRBV19	TRBJ1-2	CASNPMREHDYGYTF	TGTGCCAGTAACCCGATGAGGGAGCACGACTATGGCTACACCTTC
17	.	TRBD2	TRBV11-2	TRBJ2-3	CASSLLAGGEGTDTQYF	TGTGCCAGCAGCCTACTAGCGGGGGGCGAGGGCACAGATACGCAGTATTTT
16	.	.	TRBV5-1	TRBJ1-6	CASSPGGSSYNSPLHF	TGCGCCAGCAGCCCCGGAGGGAGCTCCTATAATTCACCCCTCCACTTT
14	.	TRBD2	TRBV11-3	TRBJ2-1	CASSRASGSNEQFF	TGTGCCAGCAGCCGGGCTAGCGGGAGCAATGAGCAGTTCTTC
15	.	.	TRBV6-6	TRBJ2-3	CASSYSGHSTDTQYF	TGTGCCAGCAGTTACTCGGGACATAGCACAGATACGCAGTATTTT
13	.	.	TRBV6-5	TRBJ2-1	CASWTFTNNEQFF	TGTGCCAGCTGGACTTTCACAAACAATGAGCAGTTCTTC
12	.	.	TRBV19	TRBJ1-2	CASSMRNYGYTF	TGTGCCAGTAGTATGCGGAACTATGGCTACACCTTC
15	.	TRBD1	TRBV2	TRBJ1-6	CASRKDRVVDSPLHF	TGTGCCAGCAGAAAGGACAGGGTCGTTGATTCACCCCTCCACTTT
18	.	.	TRBV10-2	TRBJ1-2	CASSEFYRPTGNIYGYTF	TGCGCCAGCAGTGAGTTTTACAGACCGACAGGTAACATCTATGGCTACACCTTC
14	.	.	TRBV5-1	TRBJ2-1	CASSRGQGLNEQFF	TGCGCCAGCAGCCGGGGACAAGGGCTCAATGAGCAGTTCTTC
15	.	.	TRBV5-1	TRBJ2-1	CASSLDSGNYNEQFF	TGCGCCAGCAGCTTGGATAGCGGTAATTACAATGAGCAGTTCTTC
14	.	.	TRBV6-5	TRBJ1-5	CASSYDQGYQPQHF	TGTGCCAGCAGTTACGACCAGGGGTATCAGCCCCAGCATTTT
13	once	.	TRBV11-3	TRBJ2-1	CASSSGLSNEQFF	TGTGCCAGCAGCTCTGGACTTTCCAATGAGCAGTTCTTC
12	.	.	TRBV2	TRBJ1-5	CASSQGEQPQHF	TGTGCCAGCAGTCAGGGCGAGCAGCCCCAGCATTTT
12	.	.	TRBV29-1	TRBJ1-1	CSVSHGGTEAFF	TGCAGCGTTTCCCATGGGGGGACTGAAGCTTTCTTT
14	.	.	TRBV30	TRBJ1-1	CAWSRAGRDTEAFF	TGTGCCTGGAGTCGGGCAGGGAGGGACACTGAAGCTTTCTTT
13	.	.	TRBV3-1/TRBV3-2	TRBJ1-1	CASSQVLRTEAFF	TGTGCCAGCAGCCAAGTACTAAGGACTGAAGCTTTCTTT
13	.	.	TRBV7-3	TRBJ2-1	CASSLSSYNEQFF	TGTGCCAGCAGCCTTAGCTCCTACAATGAGCAGTTCTTC
12	.	.	TRBV28	TRBJ1-2	CASSIRVQGYTF	TGTGCCAGCAGTATCCGGGTCCAGGGCTACACCTTC
14	.	.	TRBV6-2/TRBV6-3	TRBJ1-2	CASSHSWTAGGYTF	TGTGCCAGCAGCCACTCTTGGACTGCAGGAGGCTACACCTTC
16	.	.	TRBV28	TRBJ1-5	CASSPGGRGAYQPQHF	TGTGCCAGCAGCCCCGGGGGGAGGGGGGCATATCAGCCCCAGCATTTT